Following are 10 T cell receptor beta chains from one sample sequenced in a study of blood T cell repertoires in COVID-19. Clones were sequenced by immunoSEQ multiplex PCR, and TCRdb holds only the in-frame ones, with some missing. This table has under 200,000 clones, over 75% appearing once. Sequenced input: peripheral blood. The receptors originated from a man aged 65 to 85 who had recovered from COVID-19.

This clone was found once. This chain joins TRBV15 and TRBJ2-5, with TRBD2 matching over 8 bases. V shed 0 bases and J 5 bases; nucleotides not matched to a gene: 8. The CDR3 is made up of 16 amino acids. Germline loops: CDR1 LNHNV, CDR2 YYDKDF (reference sequence). The CDR3 DNA reads TGTGCCACCAGCAGAGATCACCTAGCGGGTGAGGAGACCCAGTACTTC. It encodes CATSRDHLAGEETQYF.

V usage is TRBV9 and J usage is TRBJ2-1; no reliable D call. CDR1 is SGDLS and CDR2 is YYNGEE in the germline V gene. The V end lost 0 bases, the J end lost 4 bases, and 8 bases lay between the germline ends. The CDR3 loop spans 14 amino acids. The CDR3 sequence is CASSVDSRYNEQFF. CDR3 in DNA: TGTGCCAGCAGCGTAGATTCCCGGTACAATGAGCAGTTCTTC.

The rearrangement uses TRBV29-1 and TRBJ2-1; tentative D call: TRBD1 (6 bases). The CDR3 is 13 residues long. With 4 bases removed from V and 3 bases from J, the gap between germline ends came to 10 bases. Germline V CDR1 and CDR2: SQVTM, ANQGSEA. The CDR3 nucleotides are TGCAGCGTTGGGACAGTAGTCTACAATGAGCAGTTCTTC. Translating gives CSVGTVVYNEQFF.

The rearrangement joins TRBV29-1 to TRBJ2-1; 9 nucleotides align to TRBD2. In germline, CDR1 is SQVTM, CDR2 ANQGSEA. V gave up 3 bases and J gave up 7 bases; unmatched junction bases: 1. The CDR3 has 12 residues. The DNA for the CDR3 is TGCAGCGTTGAGACTAGCGGAAATGAGCAGTTCTTC. Encoded protein: CSVETSGNEQFF.

The chain couples TRBV10-1 to TRBJ2-7; possible D gene TRBD1, 5 bases. The CDR3 totals 16 residues. CDR1 and CDR2 from the germline V gene are WNHNN and SYGVQD (reference sequence). The V end was cut by 8 bases, the J end by 2 bases, with 22 bases between. CDR3 residues: CASLHSTVYHTYEQYF. DNA for the CDR3: TGCGCCAGCTTACACTCGACAGTCTACCACACCTACGAGCAGTACTTC.

Points on this clone: This CDR3 is also generated by other DNA sequences in the sample. This chain connects TRBV6-5 to TRBJ2-7, with 7 bases aligning to TRBD2. CDR1 and CDR2 from the germline V gene are MNHEY and SVGAGI. V lost 0 bases, J lost 5 bases, and 7 bases stayed unmatched. The CDR3 is 15 amino acids. CDR3: CASSYSRERADEQYF. Written as DNA, the CDR3 is TGTGCCAGCAGTTACTCGCGGGAGAGGGCAGACGAGCAGTACTTC.

CDR3 residues: CASSLVGGRQETQYF. CDR3 coding DNA: TGTGCCAGCAGCTTAGTCGGGGGGCGGCAAGAGACCCAGTACTTC. The chain carries TRBV7-2 and TRBJ2-5; D is perhaps TRBD2 (7 bases). The germline V and J ends were trimmed by 1 base and 2 bases, with 11 bases remaining between them. CDR1 is SGHTA, CDR2 FQGNSA, per germline. The CDR3 consists of 15 residues.

This clone was picked up one time. The chain links TRBV11-2 to TRBJ2-5, with a tentative D call TRBD2 (6 bases). V was trimmed by 2 bases and J by 5 bases, leaving 15 bases between them. This CDR3 spans 15 amino acids. Germline V gene data show CDR1 as SGHAT and CDR2 as FQNNGV. CDR3 protein: CASSLITGDRETQYF. The CDR3 DNA sequence: TGTGCCAGCAGCTTAATCACGGGGGATCGGGAGACCCAGTACTTC.

V is TRBV11-2 and J is TRBJ1-1; the D gene is possibly TRBD1 (5 bases). V lost 5 bases and J 2 bases, leaving 15 bases between the germline ends. CDR1 and CDR2 (germline): SGHAT, FQNNGV. The CDR3 runs to 15 residues. CDR3 coding DNA: TGTGCCAGCAGCCCCGGGGGGGGTATCAACACTGAAGCTTTCTTT. Protein product: CASSPGGGINTEAFF.

This chain connects TRBV6-4 to TRBJ1-1; no firm D call. Germline CDR1 reads MRHNA; CDR2 reads SNTAGT. The CDR3 is made up of 15 amino acids. V was pared by 4 bases and J by 5 bases, with 17 bases between. This chain's CDR3 is CASSATPRVGTEAFF. The CDR3 DNA reads TGTGCCAGCAGTGCAACCCCGAGGGTTGGGACTGAAGCTTTCTTT.